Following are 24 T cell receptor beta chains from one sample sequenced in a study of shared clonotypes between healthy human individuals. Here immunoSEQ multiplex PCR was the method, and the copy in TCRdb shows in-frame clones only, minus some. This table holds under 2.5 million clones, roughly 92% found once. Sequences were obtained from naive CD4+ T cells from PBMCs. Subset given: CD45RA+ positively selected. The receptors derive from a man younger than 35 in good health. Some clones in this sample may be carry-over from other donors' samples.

CDR3 in DNA: TGCAGCGCTGGACTAGCTATACCCCCCACAGATACGCAGTATTTT. Translated, it gives CSAGLAIPPTDTQYF. The chain recombines TRBV29-1 with TRBJ2-3; TRBD2 agrees at 8 bases. The junction had 11 bases not matched to a gene; V was cut back by 7 bases and J by 2 bases. CDR3 length: 15 residues. The germline CDR1 and CDR2 sequences are SQVTM and ANQGSEA.

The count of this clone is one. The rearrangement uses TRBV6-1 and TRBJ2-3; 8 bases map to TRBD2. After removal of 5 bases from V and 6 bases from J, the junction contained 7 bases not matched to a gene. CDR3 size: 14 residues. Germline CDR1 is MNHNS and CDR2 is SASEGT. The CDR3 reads CASSSGSISDTQYF. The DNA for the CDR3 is TGTGCCAGCAGTAGCGGGAGTATTTCCGATACGCAGTATTTT.

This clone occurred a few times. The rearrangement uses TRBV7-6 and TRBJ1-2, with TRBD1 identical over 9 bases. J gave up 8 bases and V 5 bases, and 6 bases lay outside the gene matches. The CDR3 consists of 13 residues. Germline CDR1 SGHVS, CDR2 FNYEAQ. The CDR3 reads CASSTGTGRGYTF. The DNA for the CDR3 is TGTGCCAGCAGCACTGGGACAGGGAGAGGCTACACCTTC.

Here the CDR3 DNA reads TGTGCCAGCAGCTTAGCGAGGCATGGGACAGGGGGCTATGGCTACACCTTC. This codes for CASSLARHGTGGYGYTF. V is TRBV7-2 and J is TRBJ1-2; 11 nucleotides agree with TRBD1. The V segment lost 0 bases and the J segment 4 bases; nucleotides outside the gene matches: 7. The CDR3 is 17 amino acids. Germline-derived CDR1 and CDR2 are SGHTA and FQGNSA.

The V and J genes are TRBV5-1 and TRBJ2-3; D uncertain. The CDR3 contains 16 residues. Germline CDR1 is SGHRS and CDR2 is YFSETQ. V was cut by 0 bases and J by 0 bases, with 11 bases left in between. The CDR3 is CASSLGYRPSTDTQYF. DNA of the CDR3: TGCGCCAGCAGCTTGGGGTACCGACCTAGCACAGATACGCAGTATTTT.

CDR3 in amino acids: CASSLVSGGINEQFF. Here the CDR3 DNA reads TGTGCCAGCAGCTTAGTGAGCGGGGGGATCAATGAGCAGTTCTTC. The chain employs TRBV7-6 and TRBJ2-1; 9 nucleotides line up with TRBD2. The CDR3 runs to 15 residues. V gave up 1 base and J gave up 6 bases; unmatched junction bases: 4. Per the germline V gene, CDR1 is SGHVS and CDR2 is FNYEAQ.

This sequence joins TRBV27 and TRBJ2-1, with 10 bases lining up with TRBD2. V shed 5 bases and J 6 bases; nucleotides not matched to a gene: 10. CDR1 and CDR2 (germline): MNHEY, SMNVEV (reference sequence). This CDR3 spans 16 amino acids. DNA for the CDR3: TGTGCCAGCAGTACCCCGGGAGCGGGAGGGGCCAATGAGCAGTTCTTC. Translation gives CASSTPGAGGANEQFF.

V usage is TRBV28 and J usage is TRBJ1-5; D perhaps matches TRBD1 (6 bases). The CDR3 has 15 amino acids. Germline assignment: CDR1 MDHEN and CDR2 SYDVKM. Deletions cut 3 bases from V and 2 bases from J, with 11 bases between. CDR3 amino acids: CASSLGGAGNQPQHF. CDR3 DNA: TGTGCCAGCAGTTTGGGGGGGGCCGGCAATCAGCCCCAGCATTTT.

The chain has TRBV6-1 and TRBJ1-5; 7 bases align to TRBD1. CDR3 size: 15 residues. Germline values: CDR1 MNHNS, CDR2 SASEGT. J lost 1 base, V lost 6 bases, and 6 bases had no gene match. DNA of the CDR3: TGTGCCAGCAGAACCGGGACAGTCAGCAATCAGCCCCAGCATTTT. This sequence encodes CASRTGTVSNQPQHF.

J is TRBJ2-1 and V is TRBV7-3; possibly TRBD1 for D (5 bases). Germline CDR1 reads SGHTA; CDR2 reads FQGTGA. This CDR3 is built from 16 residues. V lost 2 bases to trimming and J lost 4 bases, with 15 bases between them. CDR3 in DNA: TGTGCCAGCAGCTTATCCCTTTCGGCAGGGTACAATGAGCAGTTCTTC. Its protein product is CASSLSLSAGYNEQFF.

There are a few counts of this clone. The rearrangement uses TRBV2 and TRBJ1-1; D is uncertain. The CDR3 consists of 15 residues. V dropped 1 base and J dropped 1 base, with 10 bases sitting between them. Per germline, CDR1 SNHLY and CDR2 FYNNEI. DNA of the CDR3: TGTGCCAGCAGTGAAGAGGAGATCCCGAACACTGAAGCTTTCTTT. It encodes CASSEEEIPNTEAFF.

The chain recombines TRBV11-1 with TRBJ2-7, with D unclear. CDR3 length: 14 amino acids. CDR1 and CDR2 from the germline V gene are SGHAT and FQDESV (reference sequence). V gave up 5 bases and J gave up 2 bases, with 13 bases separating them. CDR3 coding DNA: TGTGCCAGCAGCCGCTCCGACGGCACCTACGAGCAGTACTTC. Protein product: CASSRSDGTYEQYF. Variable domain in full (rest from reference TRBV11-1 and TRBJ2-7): EAEVAQSPRYKITEKSQAVAFWCDPISGHATLYWYRQILGQGPELLVQFQDESVVDDSQLPKDRFSAERLKGVDSTLKIQPAELGDSAMYLCASSRSDGTYEQYFGPGTRLTVT.

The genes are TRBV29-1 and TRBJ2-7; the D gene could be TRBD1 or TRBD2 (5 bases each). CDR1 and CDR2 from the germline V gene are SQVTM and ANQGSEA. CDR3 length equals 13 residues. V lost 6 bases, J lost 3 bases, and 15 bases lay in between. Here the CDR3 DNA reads TGCAGCGTAGTACTTCTGGGGGACTACGAGCAGTACTTC. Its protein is CSVVLLGDYEQYF.

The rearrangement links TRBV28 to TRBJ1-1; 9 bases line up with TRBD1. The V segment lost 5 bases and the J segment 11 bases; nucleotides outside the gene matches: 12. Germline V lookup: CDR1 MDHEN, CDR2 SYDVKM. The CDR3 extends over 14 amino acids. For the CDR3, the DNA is TGTGCCAGCAGTCTACGACAGGGGGGTTTAGTCGCTTTCTTT. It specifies CASSLRQGGLVAFF.

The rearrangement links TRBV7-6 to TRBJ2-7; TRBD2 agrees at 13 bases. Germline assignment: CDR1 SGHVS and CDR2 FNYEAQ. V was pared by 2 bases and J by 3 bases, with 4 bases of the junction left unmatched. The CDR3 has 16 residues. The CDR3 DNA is TGTGCCAGCAGCTTAAAAACTAGCGGGAGGGACTACGAGCAGTACTTC. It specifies CASSLKTSGRDYEQYF. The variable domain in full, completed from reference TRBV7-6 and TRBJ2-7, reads GAGVSQSPRYKVTKRGQDVALRCDPISGHVSLYWYRQALGQGPEFLTYFNYEAQQDKSGLPNDRFSAERPEGSISTLTIQRTEQRDSAMYRCASSLKTSGRDYEQYFGPGTRLTVT.

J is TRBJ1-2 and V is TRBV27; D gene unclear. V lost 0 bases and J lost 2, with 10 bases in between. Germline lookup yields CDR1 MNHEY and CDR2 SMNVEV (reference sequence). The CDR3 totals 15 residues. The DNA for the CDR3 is TGTGCCAGCAGTTTATCGGTATTGACGAACTATGGCTACACCTTC. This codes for CASSLSVLTNYGYTF.

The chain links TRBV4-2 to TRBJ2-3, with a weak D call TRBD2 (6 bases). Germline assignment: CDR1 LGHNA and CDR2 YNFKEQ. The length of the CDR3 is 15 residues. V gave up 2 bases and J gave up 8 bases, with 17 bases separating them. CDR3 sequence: CASSQHVGEASTQYF. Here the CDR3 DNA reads TGTGCCAGCAGCCAACATGTGGGGGAGGCCTCTACGCAGTATTTT.

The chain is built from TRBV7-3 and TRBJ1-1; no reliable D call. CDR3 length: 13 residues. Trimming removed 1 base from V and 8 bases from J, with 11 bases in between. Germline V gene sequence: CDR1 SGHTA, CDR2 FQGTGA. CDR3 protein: CASSLSNGGEAFF. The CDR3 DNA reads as TGTGCCAGCAGCTTAAGTAACGGCGGCGAAGCTTTCTTT.

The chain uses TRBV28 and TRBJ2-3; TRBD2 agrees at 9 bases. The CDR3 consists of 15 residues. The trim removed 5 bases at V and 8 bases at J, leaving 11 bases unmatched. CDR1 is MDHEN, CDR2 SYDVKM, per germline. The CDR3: CASSNPSGEGITQYF. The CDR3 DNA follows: TGTGCCAGCAGTAACCCTAGCGGGGAGGGCATTACGCAGTATTTT.

The CDR3: CATGVEKLFF. The CDR3 region has the DNA TGTGCCACAGGGGTTGAAAAACTGTTTTTT. The chain couples TRBV28 to TRBJ1-4; weak D call: TRBD1 (6 bases). This CDR3 has 10 residues. The germline V gene has CDR1 MDHEN and CDR2 SYDVKM. Trimming pared 10 bases from V and 7 bases from J, leaving 7 bases between.

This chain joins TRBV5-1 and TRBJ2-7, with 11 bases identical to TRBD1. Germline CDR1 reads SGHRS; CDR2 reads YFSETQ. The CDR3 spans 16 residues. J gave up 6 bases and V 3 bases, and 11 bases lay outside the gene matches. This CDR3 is CASSSLGGDRGSEQYF. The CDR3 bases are TGCGCCAGCAGCTCCCTCGGGGGGGACAGGGGGAGCGAGCAGTACTTC.

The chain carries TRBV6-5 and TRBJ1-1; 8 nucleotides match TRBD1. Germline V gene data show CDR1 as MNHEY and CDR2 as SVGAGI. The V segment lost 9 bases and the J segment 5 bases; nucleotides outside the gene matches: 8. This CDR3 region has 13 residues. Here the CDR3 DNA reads TGTGCCAGGGGGGGACAGGACAAGACTGAAGCTTTCTTT. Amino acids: CARGGQDKTEAFF.

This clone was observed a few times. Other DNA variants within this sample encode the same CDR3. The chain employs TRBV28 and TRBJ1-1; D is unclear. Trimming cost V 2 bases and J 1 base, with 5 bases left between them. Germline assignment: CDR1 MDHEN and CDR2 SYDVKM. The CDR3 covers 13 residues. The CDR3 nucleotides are TGTGCCAGCAGTTTAGTATGGAACACTGAAGCTTTCTTT. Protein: CASSLVWNTEAFF.

CDR3 region: CASSLVLGGETQYF. The CDR3 coding sequence is TGTGCCAGCAGCTTAGTTCTAGGGGGAGAGACCCAGTACTTC. This chain links TRBV11-1 with TRBJ2-5; tentatively, D is TRBD1 (6 bases). The CDR3 spans 14 residues. Looked up from germline, CDR1 is SGHAT and CDR2 is FQDESV (reference sequence). The V gene lost 1 base and the J gene lost 4 bases, with 10 bases spanning the gap.